What follows are 11 T cell receptor beta chains derived from one specimen sequenced in a study of blood T cell repertoires in COVID-19. Libraries were prepared by immunoSEQ multiplex PCR; TCRdb keeps only in-frame clonotypes and omits some of them. The sample records approximately 180,000 clones, 85% to 90% being singletons. Sequencing was carried out using peripheral blood. These receptors all stem from a man aged 35-49 years with active or convalescent COVID-19.

Only one count was recorded for this clone. DNA of the CDR3: TGTGCCATCATAGGGCTCAGGGGCGAGCAGTACTTC. It translates to CAIIGLRGEQYF. The V and J genes are TRBV28 and TRBJ2-7; possible D gene TRBD1, 6 bases. The CDR3 totals 12 residues. Looked up from germline, CDR1 is MDHEN and CDR2 is SYDVKM. Deletions cut 10 bases from V and 6 bases from J, with 16 bases between.

The chain is built from TRBV5-4 and TRBJ1-1; TRBD1 aligns across 7 bases. The germline V gene encodes CDR1 SGHNT and CDR2 YYREEE (reference sequence). V shed 7 bases and J 6 bases; nucleotides not matched to a gene: 6. CDR3 length: 12 amino acids. CDR3 bases: TGTGCCAGCCGGGCTCAGGGGGCTGAAGCTTTCTTT. It is translated as CASRAQGAEAFF.

The J gene is TRBJ1-1, the V gene TRBV11-3; D is uncertain. V shed 1 base and J shed 6 bases, with 6 bases lying between them. CDR1 and CDR2 (germline): SGHNT, YENEEA. This CDR3 spans 12 amino acids. The CDR3 bases are TGTGCCAGCAGCTTAGTATGGCCTGAAGCTTTCTTT. Translating it yields CASSLVWPEAFF. The variable domain in full, with the rest retrieved from reference TRBV11-3 and TRBJ1-1, is EAGVVQSPRYKIIEKKQPVAFWCNPISGHNTLYWYLQNLGQGPELLIRYENEEAVDDSQLPKDRFSAERLKGVDSTLKIQPAELGDSAVYLCASSLVWPEAFFGQGTRLTVV.

With regard to this clone: Other DNA variants within this sample encode the same CDR3. The chain couples TRBV28 to TRBJ1-5; TRBD1 matches at 9 bases. The CDR3 is 15 residues long. Trimming took 4 bases from V and 4 from J; bases not matched to a gene: 5. Germline V CDR1 and CDR2: MDHEN, SYDVKM. The CDR3 bases are TGTGCCAGCAGTTCTCCGGGACAGGGTAATCAGCCCCAGCATTTT. Encoded protein: CASSSPGQGNQPQHF. The full variable domain, with the rest looked up from reference TRBV28 and TRBJ1-5, is DVKVTQSSRYLVKRTGEKVFLECVQDMDHENMFWYRQDPGLGLRLIYFSYDVKMKEKGDIPEGYSVSREKKERFSLILESASTNQTSMYLCASSSPGQGNQPQHFGDGTRLSIL.

This clone has just one count. The chain joins TRBV15 to TRBJ1-4; TRBD1 matches at 7 bases. Germline V gives CDR1 LNHNV, CDR2 YYDKDF (reference sequence). This CDR3 contains 14 residues. V shed 6 bases, J shed 4 bases, and the junction held 5 bases outside the gene matches. CDR3 sequence reads: CATRTGPNNEKLFF. In DNA, the CDR3 is TGTGCCACCAGGACAGGGCCGAATAATGAAAAACTGTTTTTT.

This sequence joins TRBV28 and TRBJ2-7; 12 bases agree with TRBD1. V shed 6 bases, J shed 4 bases, and the junction held 7 bases outside the gene matches. Looked up from germline, CDR1 is MDHEN and CDR2 is SYDVKM. CDR3 length: 15 amino acids. CDR3 DNA: TGTGCCAGCAGCCTCCCGGGACAGGGGGCATACGAGCAGTACTTC. It translates to CASSLPGQGAYEQYF.

This chain joins TRBV11-3 and TRBJ2-1; D remains ambiguous. Between the trimmed V and J ends, which lost 1 base and 10 bases, there was a span of 11 bases. The CDR3 has 13 amino acids. Looked up from germline, CDR1 is SGHNT and CDR2 is YENEEA. For the CDR3, the DNA is TGTGCCAGCAGCTTAGGACCAGGCCCCGAGCAGTTCTTC. As protein: CASSLGPGPEQFF.

The rearrangement joins TRBV19 to TRBJ2-5, with no clear D. The ends were cut back, 3 bases at V and 3 bases at J, with 8 bases in the middle. This CDR3 has 13 amino acids. Germline V gives CDR1 LNHDA, CDR2 SQIVND (reference sequence). The DNA for the CDR3 is TGTGCCAGTAGTATGAACACAGAAGAGACCCAGTACTTC. It translates to CASSMNTEETQYF.

The V and J genes are TRBV7-2 and TRBJ2-1; 14 bases line up with TRBD2. Germline V gives CDR1 SGHTA, CDR2 FQGNSA. V dropped 5 bases and J dropped 10; count of bases not matched to a gene: 16. The CDR3 totals 18 residues. CDR3 amino acids: CASSPGRLTSGGAGEQFF. The CDR3 nucleotides are TGTGCCAGCAGCCCAGGACGCCTGACTAGCGGGGGGGCCGGGGAGCAGTTCTTC.

This clone turned up a few times. The J gene is TRBJ2-7, the V gene TRBV19, with 10 positions matching TRBD2. The CDR3 loop spans 16 amino acids. Trimming took 3 bases from V and 2 from J; bases not matched to a gene: 7. The V gene's germline CDR1 is LNHDA and CDR2 SQIVND (reference sequence). The CDR3 DNA follows: TGTGCCAGTAGTATTTCACTAGCGGGGTCCGCCTACGAGCAGTACTTC. As protein: CASSISLAGSAYEQYF.

The chain employs TRBV7-9 and TRBJ1-4; TRBD1 is a possible D gene (6 bases). The CDR3 contains 15 residues. Germline assignment: CDR1 SEHNR and CDR2 FQNEAQ (reference sequence). V was trimmed by 5 bases and J by 8 bases, leaving 18 bases between them. The CDR3 coding sequence is TGTGCCAGCAGCCTCGGGTGGCAGGGGTTGGAAAAACTGTTTTTT. This sequence encodes CASSLGWQGLEKLFF.